This T cell receptor beta chain came from a study of Graves' ophthalmopathy and Graves' hyperthyroidism. This CDR3 has 13 residues. V lost 8 bases and J lost 1, with 11 bases in between. In germline, CDR1 is MNHNS, CDR2 SASEGT. Amplified TCR beta CDR3 regions were obtained using RNA transcripts as template. HTBI primers primed a first-round RT-PCR, and a second-round multiplex PCR followed. A single record per CDR3 protein comes from TCRdb applying MiXCR to the multiplex PCR reads. The sample has almost 400,000 distinct CDR3 sequences, approximately 20% seen once. Sequencing input: peripheral blood. The clonotype comes from a woman under 30 with Graves' ophthalmopathy. The chain recombines TRBV6-1 with TRBJ1-1; D uncertain. The CDR3 protein is CASLAQPNTEAFF. The CDR3 coding sequence is TGTGCCAGCCTAGCACAGCCGAACACTGAAGCTTTCTTT.